This T cell receptor beta chain originates from a study of blood T cells in healthy people across ages. A J-beta primer mix and a sample-barcoded 5' primer were used in a second PCR of roughly 6 to 11 cycles. TCRdb recomputed calls from the 5' RACE reads with MiXCR, one row per CDR3 protein. The sample consists of about 1.5 million distinct CDR3 sequences, 40% to 50% of them appearing once. This CDR3 region has 13 residues. Per the germline V gene, CDR1 is GTSNPN and CDR2 is SVGIG (reference sequence). Deletions cut 0 bases from V and 4 bases from J, with 7 bases between. The sequenced sample was blood. The source of this sequence is a woman younger than 35 in good health. The chain couples TRBV30 to TRBJ1-5; D call uncertain. CDR3 sequence: CAWSVVGNQPQHF. The CDR3 nucleotides are TGTGCCTGGAGTGTTGTGGGTAATCAGCCCCAGCATTTT.